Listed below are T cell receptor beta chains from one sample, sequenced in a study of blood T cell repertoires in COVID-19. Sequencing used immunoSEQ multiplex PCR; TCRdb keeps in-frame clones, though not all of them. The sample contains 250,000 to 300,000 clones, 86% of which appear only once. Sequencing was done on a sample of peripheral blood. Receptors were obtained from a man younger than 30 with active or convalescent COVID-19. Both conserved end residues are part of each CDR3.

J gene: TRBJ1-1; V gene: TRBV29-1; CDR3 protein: CSGTTEPNTEAFF
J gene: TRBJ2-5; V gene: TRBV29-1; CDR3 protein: CSVEGTQVRSETQYF
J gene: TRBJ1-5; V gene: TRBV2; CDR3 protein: CASREQVNQPQHF
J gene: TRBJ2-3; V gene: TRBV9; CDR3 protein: CASSGRLAASTDTQYF
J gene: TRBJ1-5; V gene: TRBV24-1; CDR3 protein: CATSDFFRDRPPPQHF
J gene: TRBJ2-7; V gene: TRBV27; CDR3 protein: CASSFGGATYEQYF
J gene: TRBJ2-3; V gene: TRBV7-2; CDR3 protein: CASSIASDTQYF
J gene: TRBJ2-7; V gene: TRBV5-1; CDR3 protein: CASSLVTVAEQYF
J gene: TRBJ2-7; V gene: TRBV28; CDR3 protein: CASNTLISSYEQYF
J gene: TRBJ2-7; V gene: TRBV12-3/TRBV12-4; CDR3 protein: CASSSGHGYEQYF
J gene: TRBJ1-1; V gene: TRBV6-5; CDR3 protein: CANTKDRLNTEAFF
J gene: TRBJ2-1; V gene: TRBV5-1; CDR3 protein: CASSLGTSGRPPVWDEQFF
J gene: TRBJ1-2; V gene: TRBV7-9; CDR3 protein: CASSAEIDYTF
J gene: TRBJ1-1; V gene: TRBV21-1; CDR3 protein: CASSVPENTEAFF
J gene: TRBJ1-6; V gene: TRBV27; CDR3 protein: CASTDRNSPLHF
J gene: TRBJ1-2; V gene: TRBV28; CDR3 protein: CASSLSGGVSYGYTF
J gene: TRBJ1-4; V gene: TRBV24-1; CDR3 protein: CATSDRGQGEKLFF
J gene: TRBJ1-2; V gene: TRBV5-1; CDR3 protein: CASSLDVGQGGYGYTF
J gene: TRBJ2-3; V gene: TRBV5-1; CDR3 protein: CASSLRRGGTDTQYF
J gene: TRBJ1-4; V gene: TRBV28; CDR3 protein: CASSFIGEKLFF
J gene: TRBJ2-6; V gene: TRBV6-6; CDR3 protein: CASIQGSGANVLTF
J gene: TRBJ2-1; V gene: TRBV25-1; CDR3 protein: CASPPAGDEQFF
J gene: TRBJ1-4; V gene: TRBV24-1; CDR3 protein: CATSDSRTGGHEKLFF
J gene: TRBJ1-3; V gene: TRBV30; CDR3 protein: CAWSVEPPRTIYF
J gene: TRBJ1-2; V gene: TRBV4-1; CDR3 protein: CASSQDPTGVGKGYTF
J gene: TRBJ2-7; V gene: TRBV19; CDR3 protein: CASRRTGVSEQYF
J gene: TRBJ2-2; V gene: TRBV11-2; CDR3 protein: CASSSTGVIGAGELFF
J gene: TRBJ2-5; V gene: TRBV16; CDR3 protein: CASSLSPTAGAGETQYF
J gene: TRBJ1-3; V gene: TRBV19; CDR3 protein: CASGQGVGNTIYF
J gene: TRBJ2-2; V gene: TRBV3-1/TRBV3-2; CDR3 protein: CASSQGLGQGGTGELFF
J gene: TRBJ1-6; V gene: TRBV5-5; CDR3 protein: CASSLTGYTYNSPLHF
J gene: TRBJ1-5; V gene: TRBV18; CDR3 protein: CASSLFSDRQGDQPQHF
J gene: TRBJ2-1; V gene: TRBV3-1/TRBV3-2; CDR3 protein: CASSQDMNEQFF
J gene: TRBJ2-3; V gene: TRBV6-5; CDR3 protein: CASSYSYSRSTDTQYF
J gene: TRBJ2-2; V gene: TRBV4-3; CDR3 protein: CASSQVGVQGGTGELFF
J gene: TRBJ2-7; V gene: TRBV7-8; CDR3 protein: CASSPGLSYEQYF
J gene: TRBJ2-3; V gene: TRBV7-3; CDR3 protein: CASSANPGTSGRDTQYF
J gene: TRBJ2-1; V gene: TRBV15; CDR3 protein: CATSRAGSSSGEQFF
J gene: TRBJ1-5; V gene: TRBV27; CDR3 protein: CASSHRVDQPQHF
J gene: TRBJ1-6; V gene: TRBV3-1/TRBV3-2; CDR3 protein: CASSQGYGLNSPLHF
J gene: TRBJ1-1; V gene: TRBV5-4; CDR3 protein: CASSFFRGGNTEAFF
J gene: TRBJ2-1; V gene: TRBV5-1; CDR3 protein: CASSPRQGKTYNEQFF
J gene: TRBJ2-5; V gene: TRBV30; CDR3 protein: CAWSVQLQETQYF
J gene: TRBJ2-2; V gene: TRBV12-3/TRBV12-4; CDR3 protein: CASFQNTGELFF
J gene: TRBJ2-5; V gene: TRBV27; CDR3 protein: CASSEKQGTLLAGPQETQYF
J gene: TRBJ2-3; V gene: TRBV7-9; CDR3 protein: CASSLARDTQYF
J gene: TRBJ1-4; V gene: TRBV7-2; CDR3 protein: CASSVPGPRGKLFF
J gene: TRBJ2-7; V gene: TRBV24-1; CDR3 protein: CATSSGTEPYEQYF
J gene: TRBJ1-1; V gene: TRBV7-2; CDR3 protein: CASSLVANTEAFF
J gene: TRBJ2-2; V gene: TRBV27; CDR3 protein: CASTQIGGGADTGELFF
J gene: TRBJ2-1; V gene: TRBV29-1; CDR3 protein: CSVVTQDEQFF
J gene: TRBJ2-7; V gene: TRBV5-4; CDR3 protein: CASSLSGVDEQYF
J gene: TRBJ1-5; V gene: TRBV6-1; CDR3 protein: CASSEYPRLENQPQHF
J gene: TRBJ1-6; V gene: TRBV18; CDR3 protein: CASSPGDSPLHF
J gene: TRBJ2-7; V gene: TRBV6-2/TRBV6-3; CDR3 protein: CASSYSGPEQYF
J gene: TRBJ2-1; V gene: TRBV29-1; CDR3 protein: CSVGQGYNEQFF
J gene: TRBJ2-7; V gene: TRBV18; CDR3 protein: CASQRERGGGSYEQYF